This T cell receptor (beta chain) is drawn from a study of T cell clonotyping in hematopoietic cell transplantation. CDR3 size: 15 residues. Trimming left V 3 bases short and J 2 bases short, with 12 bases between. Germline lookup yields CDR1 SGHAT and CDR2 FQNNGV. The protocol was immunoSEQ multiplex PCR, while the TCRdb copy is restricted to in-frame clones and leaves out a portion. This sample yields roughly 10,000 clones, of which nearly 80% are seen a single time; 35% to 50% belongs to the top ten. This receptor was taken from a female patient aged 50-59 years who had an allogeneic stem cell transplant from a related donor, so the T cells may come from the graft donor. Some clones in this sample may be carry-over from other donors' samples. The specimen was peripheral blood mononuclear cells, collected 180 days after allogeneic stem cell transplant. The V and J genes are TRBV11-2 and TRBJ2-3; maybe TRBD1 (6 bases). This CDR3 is CASSFYRAYTDTQYF. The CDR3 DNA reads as TGTGCCAGCAGCTTTTACAGGGCCTACACAGATACGCAGTATTTT.